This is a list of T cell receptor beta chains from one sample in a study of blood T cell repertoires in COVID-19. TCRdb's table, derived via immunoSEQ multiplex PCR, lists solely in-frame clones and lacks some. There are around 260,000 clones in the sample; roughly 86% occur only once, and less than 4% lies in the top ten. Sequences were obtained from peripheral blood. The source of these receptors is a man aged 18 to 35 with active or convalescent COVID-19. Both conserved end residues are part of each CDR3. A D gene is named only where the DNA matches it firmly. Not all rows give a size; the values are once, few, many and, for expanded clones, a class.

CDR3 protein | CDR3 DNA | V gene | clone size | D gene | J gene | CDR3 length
CASSLGGRGSMSEQYF | TGTGCCAGCAGCTTAGGAGGTAGGGGATCTATGAGCGAGCAGTACTTC | TRBV7-6 | NA | NA | TRBJ2-7 | 16
CASSPDRENEKLFF | TGCGCCAGCAGCCCGGACAGGGAGAATGAAAAACTGTTTTTT | TRBV5-1 | NA | TRBD1 | TRBJ1-4 | 14
CASRMSLHTEAFF | TGTGCCAGCAGAATGTCCCTCCACACTGAAGCTTTCTTT | TRBV28 | NA | NA | TRBJ1-1 | 13
CASRPGTTDSPLHF | TGTGCCAGCAGGCCCGGGACAACGGATTCACCCCTCCACTTT | TRBV28 | NA | NA | TRBJ1-6 | 14
CASSQGPPGELFF | TGTGCCAGCAGCCAAGGGCCTCCCGGGGAGCTGTTTTTT | TRBV3-1/TRBV3-2 | NA | NA | TRBJ2-2 | 13
CASSVEGLSTDTQYF | TGTGCCAGCAGCGTGGAGGGACTTTCCACAGATACGCAGTATTTT | TRBV9 | NA | NA | TRBJ2-3 | 15
CASSGAGWAYEQYF | TGTGCCAGCAGTGGTGCAGGCTGGGCCTACGAGCAGTACTTC | TRBV2 | few | NA | TRBJ2-7 | 14
CAWSGGELFF | TGTGCCTGGAGCGGGGGGGAGCTGTTTTTT | TRBV30 | NA | NA | TRBJ2-2 | 10
CASSYRAGRGYGYTF | TGTGCCAGCAGTTACCGGGCCGGGCGGGGATATGGCTACACCTTC | TRBV6-5 | once | NA | TRBJ1-2 | 15
CATVGGSTGGYTF | TGTGCCACGGTAGGGGGCTCTACAGGTGGCTACACCTTC | TRBV10-3 | NA | TRBD1 | TRBJ1-2 | 13
CASGLGGLLSGNTIYF | TGTGCTAGTGGTTTGGGGGGACTCCTCTCTGGAAACACCATATATTTT | TRBV12-5 | once | NA | TRBJ1-3 | 16
CASSLGRREEKLFF | TGCGCCAGCAGCTTGGGACGGAGAGAGGAAAAACTGTTTTTT | TRBV5-1 | NA | NA | TRBJ1-4 | 14
CASSLGDSDQPQHF | TGCGCCAGCAGCTTGGGGGACAGTGATCAGCCCCAGCATTTT | TRBV5-1 | NA | TRBD1 | TRBJ1-5 | 14
CASSLTSGRDNEQFF | TGTGCCAGCAGCCTCACTAGCGGGAGAGACAATGAGCAGTTCTTC | TRBV7-3 | few | TRBD2 | TRBJ2-1 | 15
CSVKLGGGQWFQQYF | TGCAGCGTCAAATTGGGCGGAGGCCAGTGGTTTCAGCAGTACTTC | TRBV29-1 | NA | NA | TRBJ2-7 | 15
CASSDPQGAGNTIYF | TGTGCCAGCAGCGACCCGCAAGGGGCTGGAAACACCATATATTTT | TRBV2 | NA | NA | TRBJ1-3 | 15
CAITETGGLRGEQYF | TGTGCCATCACCGAGACAGGGGGCCTTCGCGGGGAGCAGTACTTC | TRBV10-3 | once | TRBD1 | TRBJ2-7 | 15
CASSPVGRGDNEQFF | TGTGCCAGCTCACCCGTCGGGCGGGGGGACAATGAGCAGTTCTTC | TRBV18 | NA | TRBD2 | TRBJ2-1 | 15
CASSPQSGNTIYF | TGTGCCAGCAGTCCCCAGTCTGGAAACACCATATATTTT | TRBV28 | once | NA | TRBJ1-3 | 13
CASSSGTGPEETQYF | TGCGCCAGCAGCTCGGGGACAGGTCCGGAAGAGACCCAGTACTTC | TRBV5-1 | few | TRBD1 | TRBJ2-5 | 15
CASSQVAGLRETQYF | TGTGCCAGCAGCCAAGTAGCGGGGCTACGGGAGACCCAGTACTTC | TRBV3-1/TRBV3-2 | NA | TRBD2 | TRBJ2-5 | 15
CASSLGVLAGDNEQFF | TGTGCCAGCAGCTTAGGGGTACTAGCGGGAGACAATGAGCAGTTCTTC | TRBV7-6 | NA | TRBD2 | TRBJ2-1 | 16
CASSRASGGAYEQYF | TGTGCCAGCAGCCGCGCTAGCGGGGGGGCATACGAGCAGTACTTC | TRBV11-2 | few | TRBD2 | TRBJ2-7 | 15
CASSKQAGGLYNEQFF | TGTGCCAGCAGCAAACAAGCAGGGGGGCTCTACAATGAGCAGTTCTTC | TRBV9 | NA | NA | TRBJ2-1 | 16
CASSVDGQGFTGELFF | TGTGCCAGCAGCGTAGACGGACAGGGGTTCACCGGGGAGCTGTTTTTT | TRBV9 | NA | TRBD1 | TRBJ2-2 | 16
CASSPPTSRETQYF | TGTGCCAGCTCACCACCGACTAGCCGAGAGACCCAGTACTTC | TRBV18 | few | TRBD2 | TRBJ2-5 | 14